The 7 T cell receptor beta chains below come from one sample, sequenced in a study of blood T cell repertoires in COVID-19. Clones were sequenced by immunoSEQ multiplex PCR, and TCRdb holds only the in-frame ones, with some missing. The table lists fewer than 350,000 clones, approximately 89% of them singletons. The specimen was peripheral blood. These receptors all come from a man aged 35-49 years with active or convalescent COVID-19.

This rearrangement joins TRBV9 to TRBJ1-2, with 8 bases fitting TRBD1. This CDR3 comprises 16 residues. V dropped 0 bases and J dropped 6; count of bases not matched to a gene: 10. Germline V gene sequence: CDR1 SGDLS, CDR2 YYNGEE. This CDR3 reads CASSVASPGGADGYTF. In DNA form, the CDR3 reads TGTGCCAGCAGCGTAGCCTCCCCAGGGGGCGCGGATGGCTACACCTTC. Full variable domain (missing parts from reference TRBV9 and TRBJ1-2): DSGVTQTPKHLITATGQRVTLRCSPRSGDLSVYWYQQSLDQGLQFLIQYYNGEERAKGNILERFSAQQFPDLHSELNLSSLELGDSALYFCASSVASPGGADGYTFGSGTRLTVV.

The CDR3 DNA reads TGTGCCAGCAGGTGGTTTACCGGAGATTCACCCCTCCACTTT. Its translation is CASRWFTGDSPLHF. V usage is TRBV2 and J usage is TRBJ1-6; no firm D call. The CDR3 length is 14 residues. Germline V gene lookup returns CDR1 SNHLY and CDR2 FYNNEI. Trimming took off 6 bases at V and 8 bases at J, with 14 bases between the two ends.

This sequence joins TRBV5-5 and TRBJ2-7, with a possible D match to TRBD2 (6 bases). Trimming stripped 1 base from V and 1 base from J, with 6 bases between. The CDR3 is 13 amino acids. In germline, CDR1 is SGHKS, CDR2 YYEKEE (reference sequence). The CDR3 is CASSLRESYEQYF. As DNA, the CDR3 is TGTGCCAGCAGCTTGCGGGAGTCCTACGAGCAGTACTTC.

The V and J genes are TRBV28 and TRBJ2-7; 10 nucleotides agree with TRBD2. The CDR3 runs 12 residues. In germline, CDR1 is MDHEN, CDR2 SYDVKM. The CDR3 DNA sequence: TGTGCTAGCGGACTAGCGGCCTACGAGCAGTACTTC. Protein product: CASGLAAYEQYF.

This clone was counted between two and nine times. The genes are TRBV19 and TRBJ1-5; D possibly corresponds to TRBD1 (6 bases). The CDR3 sequence is 15 residues long. V gave up 3 bases and J gave up 6 bases, with 15 bases separating them. Germline lookup yields CDR1 LNHDA and CDR2 SQIVND (reference sequence). CDR3 sequence: CASSISGGRTQPQHF. In DNA form, the CDR3 reads TGTGCCAGTAGTATCTCGGGGGGCCGCACTCAGCCCCAGCATTTT.

The chain carries TRBV25-1 and TRBJ2-1; D might be TRBD2 (6 bases). V shed 3 bases and J shed 9 bases, with 15 bases lying between them. CDR1 and CDR2 (germline): MGHDK, SYGVNS. CDR3 length: 14 amino acids. The CDR3 loop is CASSDPSGGREQFF. The CDR3 coding sequence is TGTGCCAGCAGTGATCCGTCCGGGGGACGTGAGCAGTTCTTC.

This clone turned up a few times. The chain couples TRBV5-4 to TRBJ1-6; D is unresolved. The V end lost 2 bases, the J end lost 3 bases, and 6 bases lay between the germline ends. The CDR3 has 14 residues. Germline CDR1 reads SGHNT; CDR2 reads YYREEE (reference sequence). The chain's CDR3 is CASSFSGYNSPLHF. CDR3 in DNA: TGTGCCAGCAGCTTTTCGGGCTATAATTCACCCCTCCACTTT.